The T cell receptor beta chain under discussion was sequenced for a study of T-cell reconstitution after alpha-beta-depleted transplantation in children. This clonotype turned up a few times. A TCRbeta library incorporating unique molecular identifiers was prepared. TCRdb re-derived calls from the PCR reads in MiXCR, one entry per CDR3 protein. Of 250,000 to 350,000 distinct CDR3 sequences listed, roughly 9.5% are singletons. Germline V gene lookup returns CDR1 SGHTA and CDR2 FQGTGA. Unmatched junction bases numbered 3, after V lost 2 bases and J lost 4 bases. The CDR3 is 14 residues long. The J gene is TRBJ1-1, the V gene TRBV7-3; 8 bases are shared with TRBD1. This receptor was taken from a human donor who donated a stem cell graft to a child with SCID. The specimen was PBMCs from the stem cell graft donor, collected from the stem cell graft. As DNA, the CDR3 is TGTGCCAGCAGCTTAGAGGACAGGGCCACTGAAGCTTTCTTT. It encodes CASSLEDRATEAFF.